The present T cell receptor beta chain was sequenced within a study of Graves' ophthalmopathy and Graves' hyperthyroidism. On the study more broadly: Samples of peripheral blood were obtained at initial diagnosis, prior to treatment of any kind.

The germline V and J ends were trimmed by 5 bases and 11 bases, with 14 bases remaining between them. The CDR3 extends over 13 amino acids. Germline values: CDR1 SGDLS, CDR2 YYNGEE. There are a few counts of this clonotype. Active ophthalmopathy (CAS at least 3, NOSPECS at least 4), lasting under 3 months. Certain patients were not enrolled. These were patients with other autoimmune diseases, uncontrolled infections, pregnancy or lactation. A diagnosis was made from clinical symptoms together with serum thyroxine, TRAb, thyroid ultrasound and orbital computed tomography. The authors amplified TCR beta CDR3 regions from RNA transcripts. HTBI primers primed a first-round RT-PCR, and a second-round multiplex PCR followed. MiXCR, applied by TCRdb to the multiplex PCR reads, yields one record per CDR3 protein. The table lists 650,000 to 900,000 distinct CDR3 sequences, 40% of them singletons.

The source is an adult man with Graves' ophthalmopathy. The specimen sequenced was peripheral blood. The rearrangement uses TRBV9 and TRBJ1-6, with D possibly TRBD1 on 5 matching bases. The CDR3 spells CASSQGMGPPLHF. The CDR3 coding sequence is TGTGCCAGCAGTCAAGGGATGGGACCACCCCTCCACTTT.